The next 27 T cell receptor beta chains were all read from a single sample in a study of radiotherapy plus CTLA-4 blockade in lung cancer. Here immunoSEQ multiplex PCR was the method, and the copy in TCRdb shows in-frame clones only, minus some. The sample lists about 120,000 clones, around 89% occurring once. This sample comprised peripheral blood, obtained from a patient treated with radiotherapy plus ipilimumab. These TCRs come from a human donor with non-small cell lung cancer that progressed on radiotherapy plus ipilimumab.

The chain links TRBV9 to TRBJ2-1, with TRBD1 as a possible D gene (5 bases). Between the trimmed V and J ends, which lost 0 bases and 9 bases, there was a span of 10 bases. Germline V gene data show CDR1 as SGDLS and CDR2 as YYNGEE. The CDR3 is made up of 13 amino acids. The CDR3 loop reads CASSVEGSGEQFF. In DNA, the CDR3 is TGTGCCAGCAGCGTAGAGGGGTCTGGTGAGCAGTTCTTC. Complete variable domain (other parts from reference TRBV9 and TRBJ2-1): DSGVTQTPKHLITATGQRVTLRCSPRSGDLSVYWYQQSLDQGLQFLIQYYNGEERAKGNILERFSAQQFPDLHSELNLSSLELGDSALYFCASSVEGSGEQFFGPGTRLTVL.

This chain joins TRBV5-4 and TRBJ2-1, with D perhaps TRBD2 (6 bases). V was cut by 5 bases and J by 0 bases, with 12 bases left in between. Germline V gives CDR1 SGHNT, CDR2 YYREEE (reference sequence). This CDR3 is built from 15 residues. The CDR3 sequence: CASRRGESSYNEQFF. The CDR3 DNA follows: TGTGCCAGCAGACGCGGGGAGAGCTCCTACAATGAGCAGTTCTTC.

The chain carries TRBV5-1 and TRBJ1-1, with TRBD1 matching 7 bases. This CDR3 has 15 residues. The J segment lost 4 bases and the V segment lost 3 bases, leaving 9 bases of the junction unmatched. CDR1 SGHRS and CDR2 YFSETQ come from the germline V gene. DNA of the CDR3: TGCGCCAGCAGCTCGACAGGGCTTAAGACCACTGAAGCTTTCTTT. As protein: CASSSTGLKTTEAFF.

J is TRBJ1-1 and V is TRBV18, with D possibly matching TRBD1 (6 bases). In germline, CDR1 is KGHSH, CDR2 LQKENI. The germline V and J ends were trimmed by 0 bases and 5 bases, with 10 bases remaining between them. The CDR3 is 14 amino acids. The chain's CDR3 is CASSPPWGLTEAFF. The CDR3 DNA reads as TGTGCCAGCTCACCACCGTGGGGGCTAACTGAAGCTTTCTTT.

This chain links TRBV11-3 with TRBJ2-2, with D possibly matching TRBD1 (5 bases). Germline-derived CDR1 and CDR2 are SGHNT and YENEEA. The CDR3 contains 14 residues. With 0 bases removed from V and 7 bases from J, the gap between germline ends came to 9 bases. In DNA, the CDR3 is TGTGCCAGCAGCTTAGAGGGGCCGATCGGGGAGCTGTTTTTT. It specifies CASSLEGPIGELFF.

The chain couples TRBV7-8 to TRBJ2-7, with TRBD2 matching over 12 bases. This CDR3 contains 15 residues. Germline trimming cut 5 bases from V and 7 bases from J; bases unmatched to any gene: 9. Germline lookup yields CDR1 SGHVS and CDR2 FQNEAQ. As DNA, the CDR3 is TGTGCCAGCAGCACCCTAGCGGGAGGGCAGGGTGAGCAGTACTTC. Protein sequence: CASSTLAGGQGEQYF.

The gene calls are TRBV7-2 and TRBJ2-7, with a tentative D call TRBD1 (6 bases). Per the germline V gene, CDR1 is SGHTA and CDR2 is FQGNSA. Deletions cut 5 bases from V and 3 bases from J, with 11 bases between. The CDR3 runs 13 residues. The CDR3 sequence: CASSQQGGYEQYF. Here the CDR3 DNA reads TGTGCCAGCAGCCAACAGGGTGGCTACGAGCAGTACTTC.

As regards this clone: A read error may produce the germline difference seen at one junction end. The CDR3 DNA is TGTGCCAGCAGCTTATTTAGGGCGGGGTCCTTCAATGAGCAGTTCTTC. This translates into CASSLFRAGSFNEQFF. The chain recombines TRBV7-6 with TRBJ2-1, with D maybe TRBD2 (6 bases). The CDR3 spans 16 residues. Germline V lookup: CDR1 SGHVS, CDR2 FNYEAQ.

The CDR3 region has the DNA TGTGCCAGCAGCTTGGGTCCAGGGGTTGGGGGAGGTACAGTCGGGGAGCTGTTTTTT. Its protein is CASSLGPGVGGGTVGELFF. The chain joins TRBV7-2 to TRBJ2-2; perhaps D is TRBD1 or TRBD2 (6 bases each). V lost 3 bases to trimming and J lost 7 bases, with 27 bases between them. Germline CDR1 SGHTA, CDR2 FQGNSA. CDR3 length: 19 amino acids.

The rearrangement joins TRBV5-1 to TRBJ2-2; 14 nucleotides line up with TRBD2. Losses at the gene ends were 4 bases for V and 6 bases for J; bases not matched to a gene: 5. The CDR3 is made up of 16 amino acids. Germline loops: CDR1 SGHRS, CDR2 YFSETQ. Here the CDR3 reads CASSLGTSGRSGELFF. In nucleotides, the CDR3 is TGCGCCAGCAGCCTCGGGACTAGCGGGAGATCCGGGGAGCTGTTTTTT.

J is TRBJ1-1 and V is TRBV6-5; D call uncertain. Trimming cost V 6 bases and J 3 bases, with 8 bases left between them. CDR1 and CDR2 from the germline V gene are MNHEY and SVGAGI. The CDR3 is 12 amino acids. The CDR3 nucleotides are TGTGCCAGCAGACGTTGGGACACTGAAGCTTTCTTT. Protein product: CASRRWDTEAFF.

The CDR3 DNA reads TGCAGCGTTGAGGGACAGGGGTTCTACGAGCAGTACTTC. Its translation is CSVEGQGFYEQYF. This chain uses TRBV29-1 with TRBJ2-7, with 10 bases fitting TRBD1. The CDR3 spans 13 residues. Trimming cost V 3 bases and J 3 bases; bases outside gene matches: 2. Germline lookup yields CDR1 SQVTM and CDR2 ANQGSEA.

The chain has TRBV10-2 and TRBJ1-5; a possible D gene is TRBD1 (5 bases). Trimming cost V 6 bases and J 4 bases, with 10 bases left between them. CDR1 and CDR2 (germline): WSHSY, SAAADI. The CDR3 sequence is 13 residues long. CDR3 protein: CASRGGGNQPQHF. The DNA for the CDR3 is TGCGCCAGCAGGGGCGGGGGTAATCAGCCCCAGCATTTT.

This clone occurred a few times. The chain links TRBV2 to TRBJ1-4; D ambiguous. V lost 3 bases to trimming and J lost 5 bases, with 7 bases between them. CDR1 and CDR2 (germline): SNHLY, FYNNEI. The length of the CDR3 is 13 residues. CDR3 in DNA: TGTGCCAGCAGTGAGGGCAGAAATGAAAAACTGTTTTTT. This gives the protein CASSEGRNEKLFF.

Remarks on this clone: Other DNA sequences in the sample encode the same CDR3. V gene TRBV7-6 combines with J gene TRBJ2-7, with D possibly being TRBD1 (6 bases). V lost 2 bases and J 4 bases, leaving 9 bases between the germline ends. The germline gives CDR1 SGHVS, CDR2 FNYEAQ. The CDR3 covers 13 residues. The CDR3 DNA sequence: TGTGCCAGCAGCTTATCAAGGGGGTACGAGCAGTACTTC. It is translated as CASSLSRGYEQYF.

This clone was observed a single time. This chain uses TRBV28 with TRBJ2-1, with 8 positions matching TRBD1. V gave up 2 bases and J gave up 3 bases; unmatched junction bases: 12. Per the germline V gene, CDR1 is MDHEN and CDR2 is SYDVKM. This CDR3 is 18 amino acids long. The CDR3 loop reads CASSLGQGAPRIYNEQFF. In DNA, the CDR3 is TGTGCCAGCAGTTTAGGGCAGGGGGCGCCTAGAATCTACAATGAGCAGTTCTTC.

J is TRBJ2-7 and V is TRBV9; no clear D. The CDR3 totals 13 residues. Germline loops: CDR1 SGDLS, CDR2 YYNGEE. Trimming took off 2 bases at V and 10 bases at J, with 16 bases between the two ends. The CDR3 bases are TGTGCCAGCAGCGTCGGCCCCGCCTCAGACCAGTACTTC. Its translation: CASSVGPASDQYF.

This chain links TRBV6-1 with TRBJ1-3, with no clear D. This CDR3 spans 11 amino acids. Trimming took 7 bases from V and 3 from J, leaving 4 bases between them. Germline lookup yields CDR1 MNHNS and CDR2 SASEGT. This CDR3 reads CASILGNTIYF. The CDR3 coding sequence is TGTGCCAGCATCCTTGGAAACACCATATATTTT.

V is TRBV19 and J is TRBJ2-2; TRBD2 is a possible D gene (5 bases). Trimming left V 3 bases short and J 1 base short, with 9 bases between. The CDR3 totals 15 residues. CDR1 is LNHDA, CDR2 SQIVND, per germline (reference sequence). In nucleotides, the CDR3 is TGTGCCAGTAGTATTAATAGCGTGAACACCGGGGAGCTGTTTTTT. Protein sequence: CASSINSVNTGELFF.

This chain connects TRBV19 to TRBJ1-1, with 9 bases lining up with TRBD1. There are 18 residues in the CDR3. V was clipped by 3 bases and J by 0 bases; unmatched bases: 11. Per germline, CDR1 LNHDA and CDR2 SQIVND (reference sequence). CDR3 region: CASSMRRGTGSMNTEAFF. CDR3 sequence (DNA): TGTGCCAGTAGTATGCGTAGGGGGACAGGGTCCATGAACACTGAAGCTTTCTTT.

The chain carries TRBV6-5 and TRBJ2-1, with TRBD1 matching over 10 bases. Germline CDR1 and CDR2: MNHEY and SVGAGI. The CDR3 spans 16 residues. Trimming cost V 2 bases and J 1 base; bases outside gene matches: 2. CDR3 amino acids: CASSYGTGASYNEQFF. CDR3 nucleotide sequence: TGTGCCAGCAGTTACGGGACAGGGGCTTCCTACAATGAGCAGTTCTTC.

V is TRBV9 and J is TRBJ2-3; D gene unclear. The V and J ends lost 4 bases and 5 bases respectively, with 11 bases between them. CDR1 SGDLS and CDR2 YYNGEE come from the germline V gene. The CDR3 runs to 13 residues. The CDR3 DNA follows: TGTGCCAGCAGCCCCCTCTCGGGAGATACGCAGTATTTT. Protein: CASSPLSGDTQYF. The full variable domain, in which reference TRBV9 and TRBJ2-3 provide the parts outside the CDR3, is DSGVTQTPKHLITATGQRVTLRCSPRSGDLSVYWYQQSLDQGLQFLIQYYNGEERAKGNILERFSAQQFPDLHSELNLSSLELGDSALYFCASSPLSGDTQYFGPGTRLTVL.

Here the CDR3 DNA reads TGTGCCAGCTCACCGGGACAGGGGGTCACAGATACGCAGTATTTT. As protein: CASSPGQGVTDTQYF. J is TRBJ2-3 and V is TRBV18; 11 bases line up with TRBD1. Germline V gives CDR1 KGHSH, CDR2 LQKENI. The CDR3 covers 15 residues. The trim removed 3 bases at V and 2 bases at J, leaving 1 base unmatched.

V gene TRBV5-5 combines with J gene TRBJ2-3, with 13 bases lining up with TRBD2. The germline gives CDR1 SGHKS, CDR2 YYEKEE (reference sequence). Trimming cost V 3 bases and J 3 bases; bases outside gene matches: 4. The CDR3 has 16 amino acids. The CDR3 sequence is CASSSGLAGVTDTQYF. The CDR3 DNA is TGTGCCAGCAGCTCTGGACTAGCGGGAGTGACAGATACGCAGTATTTT.

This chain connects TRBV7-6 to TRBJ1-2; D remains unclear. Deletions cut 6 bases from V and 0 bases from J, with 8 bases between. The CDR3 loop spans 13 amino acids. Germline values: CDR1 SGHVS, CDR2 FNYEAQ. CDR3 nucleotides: TGTGCCAGCAGGGACTTGACTAACTATGGCTACACCTTC. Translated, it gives CASRDLTNYGYTF.

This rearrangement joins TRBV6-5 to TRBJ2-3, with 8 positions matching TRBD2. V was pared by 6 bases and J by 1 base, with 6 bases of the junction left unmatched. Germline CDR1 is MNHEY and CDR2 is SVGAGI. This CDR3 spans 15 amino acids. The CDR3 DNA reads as TGTGCCAGCAGCTCTAGCGGGTGGGGCACAGATACGCAGTATTTT. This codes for CASSSSGWGTDTQYF.

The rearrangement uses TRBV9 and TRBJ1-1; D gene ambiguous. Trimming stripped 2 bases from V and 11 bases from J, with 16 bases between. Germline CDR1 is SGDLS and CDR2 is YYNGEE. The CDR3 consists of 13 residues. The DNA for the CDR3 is TGTGCCAGCAGCGTTGGGTCATCACGTCGGGCTTTCTTT. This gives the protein CASSVGSSRRAFF.